This TCR beta chain was observed in a study of cytomegalovirus exposure and HLA in healthy donors. Germline CDR1 and CDR2: KGHSH and LQKENI. Germline trimming cut 3 bases from V and 6 bases from J; bases unmatched to any gene: 7. The CDR3 extends over 15 amino acids. In the PCR, 60 Vbeta and 13 Jbeta primers were used. Libraries were prepared by immunoSEQ multiplex PCR; TCRdb keeps only in-frame clonotypes and omits some of them. The sample has over 200,000 clones, approximately 82% seen once. The chain joins TRBV18 to TRBJ1-5; 8 bases align to TRBD1. Sequenced: PBMCs. The receptor was isolated from a male donor in good health and CMV-seronegative. CDR3 loop: CASSPIWTGFQPQHF. CDR3 in DNA: TGTGCCAGCTCACCGATTTGGACAGGGTTTCAGCCCCAGCATTTT. The whole variable domain, remainder taken from reference TRBV18 and TRBJ1-5, is NAGVMQNPRHLVRRRGQEARLRCSPMKGHSHVYWYRQLPEEGLKFMVYLQKENIIDESGMPKERFSAEFPKEGPSILRIQQVVRGDSAAYFCASSPIWTGFQPQHFGDGTRLSIL.